This TCR beta chain was profiled in a study of blood T cell repertoires in COVID-19. The overall study: There were acute and convalescent COVID-19 samples, and they came from the United States, Italy and Spain.

In the original analysis: Reference gene primers were amplified, and this amplification served to estimate nucleated cell counts. The table came from immunoSEQ multiplex PCR; TCRdb's copy has only in-frame clones and leaves some out. V and J calls and clone size are as listed in that table; D and trimming were resolved from the DNA. The sample consists of 260,000 or so clones, more than 70% of them appearing once. The V gene's germline CDR1 is SNHLY and CDR2 FYNNEI. The CDR3 length is 14 residues. Losses at the gene ends were 6 bases for V and 5 bases for J; bases not matched to a gene: 4. This rearrangement joins TRBV2 to TRBJ1-1; 12 bases fit TRBD1. The sample consisted of PBMCs or T cells enriched from blood (not recorded which). The TCR comes from a middle-aged woman with acute COVID-19. The CDR3 sequence is CASSWDRGRTEAFF. The CDR3 DNA reads TGTGCCAGCAGCTGGGACAGGGGGCGGACTGAAGCTTTCTTT.